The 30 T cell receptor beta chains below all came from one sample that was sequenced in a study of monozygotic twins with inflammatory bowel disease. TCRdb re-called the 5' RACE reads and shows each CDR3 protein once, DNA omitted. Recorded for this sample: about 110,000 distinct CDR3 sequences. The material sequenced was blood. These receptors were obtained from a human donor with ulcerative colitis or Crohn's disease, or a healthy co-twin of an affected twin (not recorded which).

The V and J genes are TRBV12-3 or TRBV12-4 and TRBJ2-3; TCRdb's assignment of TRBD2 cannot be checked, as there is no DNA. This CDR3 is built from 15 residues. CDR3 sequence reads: CASSFLADPTDTQYF.

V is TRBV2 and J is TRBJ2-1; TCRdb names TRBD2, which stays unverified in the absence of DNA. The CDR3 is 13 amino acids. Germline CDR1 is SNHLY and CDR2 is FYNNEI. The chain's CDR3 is CASAASGDNEQFF.

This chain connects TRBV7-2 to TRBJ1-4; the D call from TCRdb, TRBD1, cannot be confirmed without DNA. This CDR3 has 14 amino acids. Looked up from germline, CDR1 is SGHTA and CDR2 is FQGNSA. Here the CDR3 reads CATSPGLGREKLFF.

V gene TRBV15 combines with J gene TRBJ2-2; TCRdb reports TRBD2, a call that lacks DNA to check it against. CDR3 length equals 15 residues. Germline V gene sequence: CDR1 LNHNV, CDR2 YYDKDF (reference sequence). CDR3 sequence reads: CATSRDRWGAGELFF.

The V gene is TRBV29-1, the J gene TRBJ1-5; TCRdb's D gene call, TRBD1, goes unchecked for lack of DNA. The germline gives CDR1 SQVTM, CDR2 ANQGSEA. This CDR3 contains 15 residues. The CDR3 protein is CSVVGGEVRDQPQHF.

CDR3 sequence reads: CASSFRQGITDTQYF. The chain uses TRBV12-3 or TRBV12-4 and TRBJ2-3; the TCRdb call, TRBD1, lacks DNA for checking. The CDR3 sequence is 15 residues long.

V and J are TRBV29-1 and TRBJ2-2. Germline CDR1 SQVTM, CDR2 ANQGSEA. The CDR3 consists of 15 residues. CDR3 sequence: CSVEGSTRNTGELFF.

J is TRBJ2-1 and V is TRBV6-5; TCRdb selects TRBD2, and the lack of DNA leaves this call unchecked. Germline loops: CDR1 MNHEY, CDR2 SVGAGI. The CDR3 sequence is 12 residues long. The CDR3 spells CASSPGLVEQFF.

The CDR3 reads CASSPGWPVRDEKLFF. The chain combines TRBV5-1 with TRBJ1-4. Germline-derived CDR1 and CDR2 are SGHRS and YFSETQ. The CDR3 is 16 residues long.

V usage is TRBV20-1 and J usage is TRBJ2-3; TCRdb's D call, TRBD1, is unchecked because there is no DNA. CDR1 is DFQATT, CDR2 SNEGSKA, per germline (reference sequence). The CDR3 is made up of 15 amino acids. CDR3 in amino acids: CSALTRGTSTDTQYF.

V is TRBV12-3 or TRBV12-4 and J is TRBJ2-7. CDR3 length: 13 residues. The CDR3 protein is CASSLASSYEQYF.

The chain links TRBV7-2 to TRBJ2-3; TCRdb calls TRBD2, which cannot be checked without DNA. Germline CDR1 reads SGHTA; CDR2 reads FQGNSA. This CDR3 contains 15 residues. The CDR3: CASSTGLAGASTQYF.

This CDR3 reads CASSQDYTGELFF. The chain links TRBV14 to TRBJ2-2. The CDR3 extends over 13 amino acids. Germline CDR1 reads SGHDN; CDR2 reads FVKESK.

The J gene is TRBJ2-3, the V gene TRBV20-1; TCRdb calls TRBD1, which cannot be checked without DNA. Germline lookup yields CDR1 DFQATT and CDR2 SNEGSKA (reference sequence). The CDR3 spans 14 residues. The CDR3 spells CSTNQGLGTDTQYF.

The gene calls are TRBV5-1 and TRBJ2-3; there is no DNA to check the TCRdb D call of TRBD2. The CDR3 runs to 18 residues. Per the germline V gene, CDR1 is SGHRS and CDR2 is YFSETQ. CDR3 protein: CASSLGSGRTTSTDTQYF.

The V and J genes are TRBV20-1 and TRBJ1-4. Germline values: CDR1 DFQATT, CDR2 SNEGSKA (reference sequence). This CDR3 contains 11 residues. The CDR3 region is CSARDFGKLFF.

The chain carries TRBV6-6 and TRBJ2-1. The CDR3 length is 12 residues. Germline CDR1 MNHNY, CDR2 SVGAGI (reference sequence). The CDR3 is CASSFGVDEQFF.

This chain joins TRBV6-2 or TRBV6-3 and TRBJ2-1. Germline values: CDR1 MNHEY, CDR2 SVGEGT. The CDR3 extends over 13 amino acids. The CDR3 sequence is CASSPRSYNEQFF.

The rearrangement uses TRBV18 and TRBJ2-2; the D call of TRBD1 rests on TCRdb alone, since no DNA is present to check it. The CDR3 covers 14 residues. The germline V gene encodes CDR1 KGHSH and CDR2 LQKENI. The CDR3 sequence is CASSGDTYTGELFF.

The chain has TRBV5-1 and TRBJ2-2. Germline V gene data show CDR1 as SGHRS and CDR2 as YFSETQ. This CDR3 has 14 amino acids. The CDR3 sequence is CASSLAQPAGELFF.

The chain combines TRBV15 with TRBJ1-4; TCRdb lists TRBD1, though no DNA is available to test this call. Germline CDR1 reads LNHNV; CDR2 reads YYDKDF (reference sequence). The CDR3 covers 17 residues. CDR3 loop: CATSRGRDRETNEKLFF.

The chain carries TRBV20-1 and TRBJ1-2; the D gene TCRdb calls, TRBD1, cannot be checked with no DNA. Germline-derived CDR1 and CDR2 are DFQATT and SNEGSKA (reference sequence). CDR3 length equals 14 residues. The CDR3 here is CSAIGDRETAGYTF.

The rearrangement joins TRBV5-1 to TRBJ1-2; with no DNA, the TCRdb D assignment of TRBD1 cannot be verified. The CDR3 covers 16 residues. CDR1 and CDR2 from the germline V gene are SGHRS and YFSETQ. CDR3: CASSSISGGANYGYTF.

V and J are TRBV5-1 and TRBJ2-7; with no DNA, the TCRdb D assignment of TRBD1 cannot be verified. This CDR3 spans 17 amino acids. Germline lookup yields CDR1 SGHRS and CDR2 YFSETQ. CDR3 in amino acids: CASSLGSSGGMEYEQYF.

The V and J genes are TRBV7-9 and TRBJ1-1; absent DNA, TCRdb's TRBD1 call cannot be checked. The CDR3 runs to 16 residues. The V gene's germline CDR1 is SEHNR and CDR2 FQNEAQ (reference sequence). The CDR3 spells CASSFRQGAPNTEAFF. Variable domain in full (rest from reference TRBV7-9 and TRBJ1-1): DTGVSQNPRHKITKRGQNVTFRCDPISEHNRLYWYRQTLGQGPEFLTYFQNEAQLEKSRLLSDRFSAERPKGSFSTLEIQRTEQGDSAMYLCASSFRQGAPNTEAFFGQGTRLTVV.

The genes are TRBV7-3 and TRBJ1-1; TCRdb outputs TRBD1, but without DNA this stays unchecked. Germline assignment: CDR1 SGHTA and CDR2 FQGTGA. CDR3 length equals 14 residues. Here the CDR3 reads CASSLSRGNAEAFF.

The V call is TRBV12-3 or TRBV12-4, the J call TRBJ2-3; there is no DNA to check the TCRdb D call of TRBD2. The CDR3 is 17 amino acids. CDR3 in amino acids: CASSFEGSGTHTDTQYF.

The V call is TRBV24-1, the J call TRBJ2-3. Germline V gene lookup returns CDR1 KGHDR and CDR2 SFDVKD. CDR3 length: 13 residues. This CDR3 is CATNPTNTDTQYF.

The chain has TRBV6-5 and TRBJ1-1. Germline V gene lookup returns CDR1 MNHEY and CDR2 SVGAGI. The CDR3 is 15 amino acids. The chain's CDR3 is CASSYSRTANTEAFF.

CDR3 residues: CASSPRRDHYEQYF. The chain is built from TRBV28 and TRBJ2-7; TCRdb names TRBD1, which stays unverified in the absence of DNA. This CDR3 comprises 14 residues. Germline CDR1 reads MDHEN; CDR2 reads SYDVKM. Based on the CDR3 plus reference TRBV28 and TRBJ2-7, the full variable domain is DVKVTQSSRYLVKRTGEKVFLECVQDMDHENMFWYRQDPGLGLRLIYFSYDVKMKEKGDIPEGYSVSREKKERFSLILESASTNQTSMYLCASSPRRDHYEQYFGPGTRLTVT.